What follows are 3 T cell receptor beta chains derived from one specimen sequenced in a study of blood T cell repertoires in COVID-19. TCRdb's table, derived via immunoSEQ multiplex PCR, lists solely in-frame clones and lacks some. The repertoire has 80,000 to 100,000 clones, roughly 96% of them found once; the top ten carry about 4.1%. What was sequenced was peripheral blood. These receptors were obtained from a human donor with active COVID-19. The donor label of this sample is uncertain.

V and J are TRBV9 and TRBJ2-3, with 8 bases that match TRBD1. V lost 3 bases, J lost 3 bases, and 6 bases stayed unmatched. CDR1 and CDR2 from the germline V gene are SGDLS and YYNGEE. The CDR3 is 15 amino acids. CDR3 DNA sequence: TGTGCCAGCAGCGCTGGGACAGGCTCAACAGATACGCAGTATTTT. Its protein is CASSAGTGSTDTQYF.

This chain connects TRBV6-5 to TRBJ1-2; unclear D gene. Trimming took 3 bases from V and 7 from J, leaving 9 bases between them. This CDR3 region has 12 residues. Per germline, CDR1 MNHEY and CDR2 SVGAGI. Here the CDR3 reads CASSYRGTGYTF. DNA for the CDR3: TGTGCCAGCAGTTATAGAGGAACTGGCTACACCTTC.

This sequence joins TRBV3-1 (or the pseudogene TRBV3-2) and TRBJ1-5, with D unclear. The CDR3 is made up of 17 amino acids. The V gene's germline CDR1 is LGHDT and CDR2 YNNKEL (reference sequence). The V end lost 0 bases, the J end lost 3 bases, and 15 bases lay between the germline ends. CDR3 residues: CASSQDEDGRVNQPQHF. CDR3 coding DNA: TGTGCCAGCAGCCAAGATGAGGACGGGAGGGTCAATCAGCCCCAGCATTTT.